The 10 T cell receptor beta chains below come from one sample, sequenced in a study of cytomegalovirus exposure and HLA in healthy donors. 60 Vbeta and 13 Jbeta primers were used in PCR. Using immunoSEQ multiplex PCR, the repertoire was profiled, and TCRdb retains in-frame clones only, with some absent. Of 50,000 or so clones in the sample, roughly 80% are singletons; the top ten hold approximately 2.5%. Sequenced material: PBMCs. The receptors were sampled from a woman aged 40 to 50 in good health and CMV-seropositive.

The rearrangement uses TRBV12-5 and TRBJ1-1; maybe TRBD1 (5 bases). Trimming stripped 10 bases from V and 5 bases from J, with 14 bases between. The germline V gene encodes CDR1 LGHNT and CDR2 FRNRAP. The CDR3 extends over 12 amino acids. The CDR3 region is CATSTGGTEAFF. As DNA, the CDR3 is TGTGCTACCTCGACGGGGGGTACTGAAGCTTTCTTT.

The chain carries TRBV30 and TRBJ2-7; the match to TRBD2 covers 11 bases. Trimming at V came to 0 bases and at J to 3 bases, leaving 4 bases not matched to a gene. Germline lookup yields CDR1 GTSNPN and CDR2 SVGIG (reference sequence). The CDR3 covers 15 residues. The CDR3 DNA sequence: TGTGCCTGGAGTGTGACTAGCGGGAAGGGCTACGAGCAGTACTTC. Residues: CAWSVTSGKGYEQYF. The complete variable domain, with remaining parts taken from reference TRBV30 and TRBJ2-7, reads SQTIHQWPATLVQPVGSPLSLECTVEGTSNPNLYWYRQAAGRGLQLLFYSVGIGQISSEVPQNLSASRPQDRQFILSSKKLLLSDSGFYLCAWSVTSGKGYEQYFGPGTRLTVT.

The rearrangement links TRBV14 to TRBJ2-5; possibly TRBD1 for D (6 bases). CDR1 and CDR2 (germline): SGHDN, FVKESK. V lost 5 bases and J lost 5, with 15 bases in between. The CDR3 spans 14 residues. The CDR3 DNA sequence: TGTGCCAGCAGCTCGGACAGTCCATGGGAGACCCAGTACTTC. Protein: CASSSDSPWETQYF.

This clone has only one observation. DNA for the CDR3: TGCAGCGTGGGCACAGGGGGGATAGGGGAGACCCAGTACTTC. Amino acids: CSVGTGGIGETQYF. The rearrangement uses TRBV29-1 and TRBJ2-5, with 8 bases matching TRBD1. CDR1 SQVTM and CDR2 ANQGSEA come from the germline V gene. V lost 6 bases, J lost 5 bases, and 11 bases stayed unmatched. CDR3 length: 14 amino acids.

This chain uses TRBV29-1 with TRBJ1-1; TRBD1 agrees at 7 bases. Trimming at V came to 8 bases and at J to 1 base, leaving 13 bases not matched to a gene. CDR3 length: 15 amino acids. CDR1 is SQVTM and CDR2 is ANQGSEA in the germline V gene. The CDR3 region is CSTAGQASGNTEAFF. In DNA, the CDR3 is TGCAGCACCGCCGGACAGGCCTCTGGGAACACTGAAGCTTTCTTT.

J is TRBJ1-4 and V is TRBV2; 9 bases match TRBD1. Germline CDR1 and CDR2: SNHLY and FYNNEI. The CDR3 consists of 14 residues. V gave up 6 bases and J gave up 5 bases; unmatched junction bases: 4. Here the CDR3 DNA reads TGTGCCAGCAGGGGGACAGGGAGGAATGAAAAACTGTTTTTT. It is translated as CASRGTGRNEKLFF.

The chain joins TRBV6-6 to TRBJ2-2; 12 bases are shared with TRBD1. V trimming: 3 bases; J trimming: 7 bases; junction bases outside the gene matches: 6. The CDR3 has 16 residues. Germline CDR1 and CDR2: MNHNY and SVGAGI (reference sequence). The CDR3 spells CASSYLGQGAGGELFF. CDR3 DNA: TGTGCCAGCAGTTATTTGGGACAGGGGGCCGGCGGGGAGCTGTTTTTT.

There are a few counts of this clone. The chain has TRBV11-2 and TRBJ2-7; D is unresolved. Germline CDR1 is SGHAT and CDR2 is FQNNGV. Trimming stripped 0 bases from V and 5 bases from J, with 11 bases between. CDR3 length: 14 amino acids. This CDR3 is CASSLDRVSDEQYF. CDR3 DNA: TGTGCCAGCAGCTTAGATCGGGTAAGCGACGAGCAGTACTTC.

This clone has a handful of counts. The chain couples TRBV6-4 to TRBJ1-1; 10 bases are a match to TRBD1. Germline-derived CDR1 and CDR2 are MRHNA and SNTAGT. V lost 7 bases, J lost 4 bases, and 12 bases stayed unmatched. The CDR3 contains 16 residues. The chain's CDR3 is CASKDRGPGWCTEAFF. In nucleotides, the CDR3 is TGTGCCAGCAAAGACAGGGGGCCGGGGTGGTGCACTGAAGCTTTCTTT.

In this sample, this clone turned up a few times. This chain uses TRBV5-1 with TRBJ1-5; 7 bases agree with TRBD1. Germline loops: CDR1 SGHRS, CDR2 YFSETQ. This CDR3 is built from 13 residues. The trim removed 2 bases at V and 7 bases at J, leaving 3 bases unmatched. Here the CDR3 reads CASSFGRGQPQHF. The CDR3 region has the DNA TGCGCCAGCAGCTTCGGCAGGGGGCAGCCCCAGCATTTT.